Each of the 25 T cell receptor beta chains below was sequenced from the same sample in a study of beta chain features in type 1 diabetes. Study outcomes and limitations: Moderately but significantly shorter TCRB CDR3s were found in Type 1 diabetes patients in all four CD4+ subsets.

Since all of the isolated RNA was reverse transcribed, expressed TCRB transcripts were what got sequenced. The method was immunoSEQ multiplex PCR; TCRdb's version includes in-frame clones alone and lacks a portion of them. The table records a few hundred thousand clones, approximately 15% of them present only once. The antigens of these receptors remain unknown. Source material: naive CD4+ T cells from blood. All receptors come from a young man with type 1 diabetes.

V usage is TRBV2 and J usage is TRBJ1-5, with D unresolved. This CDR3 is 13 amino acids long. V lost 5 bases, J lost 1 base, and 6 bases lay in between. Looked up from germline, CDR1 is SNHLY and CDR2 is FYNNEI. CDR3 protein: CASSSESNQPQHF. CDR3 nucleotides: TGTGCCAGCAGTTCGGAGAGCAATCAGCCCCAGCATTTT.

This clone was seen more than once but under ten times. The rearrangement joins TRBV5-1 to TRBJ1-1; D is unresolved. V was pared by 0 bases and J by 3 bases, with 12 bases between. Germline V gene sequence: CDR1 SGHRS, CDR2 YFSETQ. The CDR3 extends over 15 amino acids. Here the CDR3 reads CASSLVRPSDTEAFF. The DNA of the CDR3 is TGCGCCAGCAGCTTGGTGCGGCCGTCGGACACTGAAGCTTTCTTT.

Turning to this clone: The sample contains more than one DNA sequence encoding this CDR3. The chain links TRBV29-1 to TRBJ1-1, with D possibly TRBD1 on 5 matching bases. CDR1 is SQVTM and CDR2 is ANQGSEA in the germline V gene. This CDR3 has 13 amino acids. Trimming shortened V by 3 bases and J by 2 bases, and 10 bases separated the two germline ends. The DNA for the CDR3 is TGCAGCGTTGATGGGCAGGGCAACACTGAAGCTTTCTTT. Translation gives CSVDGQGNTEAFF.

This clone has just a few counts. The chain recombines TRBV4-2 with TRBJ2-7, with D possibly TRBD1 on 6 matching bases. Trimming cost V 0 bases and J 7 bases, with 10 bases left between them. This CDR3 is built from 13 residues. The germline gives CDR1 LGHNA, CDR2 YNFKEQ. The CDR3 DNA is TGTGCCAGCAGCCAAGATTGGGGGCCTGAGCAGTACTTC. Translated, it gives CASSQDWGPEQYF.

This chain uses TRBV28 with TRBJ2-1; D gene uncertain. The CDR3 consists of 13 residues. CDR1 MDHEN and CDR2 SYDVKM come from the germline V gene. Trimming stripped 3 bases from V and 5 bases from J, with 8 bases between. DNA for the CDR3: TGTGCCAGCAGTTTGGGCTTCGACAATGAGCAGTTCTTC. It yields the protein CASSLGFDNEQFF.

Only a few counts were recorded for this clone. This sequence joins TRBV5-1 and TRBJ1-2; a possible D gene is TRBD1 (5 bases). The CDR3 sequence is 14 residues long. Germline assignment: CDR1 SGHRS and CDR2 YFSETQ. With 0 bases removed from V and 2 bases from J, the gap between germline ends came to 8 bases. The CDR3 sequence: CASSLVGGNYGYTF. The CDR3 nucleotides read TGCGCCAGCAGCTTGGTGGGGGGGAACTATGGCTACACCTTC.

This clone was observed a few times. CDR3 protein: CANPTDRPSTDTQYF. Written as DNA, the CDR3 is TGCGCCAACCCTACGGACAGGCCTAGCACAGATACGCAGTATTTT. The chain has TRBV5-1 and TRBJ2-3, with 7 bases lining up with TRBD1. V trimming: 9 bases; J trimming: 0 bases; junction bases outside the gene matches: 10. CDR1 and CDR2 (germline): SGHRS, YFSETQ. This CDR3 is built from 15 residues.

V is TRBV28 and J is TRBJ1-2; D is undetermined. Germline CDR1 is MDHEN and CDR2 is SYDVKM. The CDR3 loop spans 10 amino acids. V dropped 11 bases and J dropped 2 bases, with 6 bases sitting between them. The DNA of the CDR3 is TGTGCCGCTCAGAACTATGGCTACACCTTC. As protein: CAAQNYGYTF.

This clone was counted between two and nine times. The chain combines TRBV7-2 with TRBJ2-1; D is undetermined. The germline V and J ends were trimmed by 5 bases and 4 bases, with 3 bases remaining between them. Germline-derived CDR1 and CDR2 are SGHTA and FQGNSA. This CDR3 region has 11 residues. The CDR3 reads CASSRYNEQFF. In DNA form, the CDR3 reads TGTGCCAGCAGCCGTTACAATGAGCAGTTCTTC.

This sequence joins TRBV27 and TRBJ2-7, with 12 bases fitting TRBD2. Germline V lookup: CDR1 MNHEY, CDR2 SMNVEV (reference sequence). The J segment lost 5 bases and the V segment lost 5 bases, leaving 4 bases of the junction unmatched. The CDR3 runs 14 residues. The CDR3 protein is CASSRLAGVDEQYF. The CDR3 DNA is TGTGCCAGCAGTCGACTAGCGGGAGTCGACGAGCAGTACTTC.

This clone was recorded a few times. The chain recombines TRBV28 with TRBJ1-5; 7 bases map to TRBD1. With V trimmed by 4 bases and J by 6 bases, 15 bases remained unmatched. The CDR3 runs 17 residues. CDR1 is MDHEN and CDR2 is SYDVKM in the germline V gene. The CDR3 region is CASSSADAGGSSQPQHF. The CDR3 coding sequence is TGTGCCAGCAGTTCAGCGGATGCAGGGGGTAGTAGTCAGCCCCAGCATTTT.

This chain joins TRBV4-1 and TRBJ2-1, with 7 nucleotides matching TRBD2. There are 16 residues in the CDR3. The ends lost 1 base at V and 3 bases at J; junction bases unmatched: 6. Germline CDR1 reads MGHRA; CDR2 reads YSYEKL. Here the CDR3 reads CASSQVSGLHYNEQFF. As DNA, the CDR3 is TGCGCCAGCAGCCAAGTTTCGGGACTACACTACAATGAGCAGTTCTTC.

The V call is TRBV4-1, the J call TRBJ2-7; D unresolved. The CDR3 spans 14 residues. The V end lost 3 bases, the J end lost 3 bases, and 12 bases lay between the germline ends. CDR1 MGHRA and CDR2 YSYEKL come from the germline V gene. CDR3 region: CASSQVVSSYEQYF. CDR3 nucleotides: TGCGCCAGCAGCCAGGTGGTATCGAGCTACGAGCAGTACTTC.

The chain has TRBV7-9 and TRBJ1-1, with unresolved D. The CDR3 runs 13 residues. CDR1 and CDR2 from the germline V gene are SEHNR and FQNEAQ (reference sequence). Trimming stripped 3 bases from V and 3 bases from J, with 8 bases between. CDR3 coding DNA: TGTGCCAGCAGCTTTAGTTCCGACACTGAAGCTTTCTTT. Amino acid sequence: CASSFSSDTEAFF.

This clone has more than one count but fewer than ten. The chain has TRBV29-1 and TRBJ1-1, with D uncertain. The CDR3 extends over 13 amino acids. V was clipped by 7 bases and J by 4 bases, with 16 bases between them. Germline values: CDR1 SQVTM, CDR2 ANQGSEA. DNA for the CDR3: TGCAGCGCTAAGGGCCCGGGAGGCACTGAAGCTTTCTTT. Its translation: CSAKGPGGTEAFF.

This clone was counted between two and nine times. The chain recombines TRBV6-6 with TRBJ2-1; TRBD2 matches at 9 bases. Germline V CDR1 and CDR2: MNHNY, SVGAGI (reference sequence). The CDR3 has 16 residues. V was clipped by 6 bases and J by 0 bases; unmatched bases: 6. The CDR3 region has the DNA TGTGCCAGCAGCCGGTGGACTAGCGACTCCTACAATGAGCAGTTCTTC. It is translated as CASSRWTSDSYNEQFF.

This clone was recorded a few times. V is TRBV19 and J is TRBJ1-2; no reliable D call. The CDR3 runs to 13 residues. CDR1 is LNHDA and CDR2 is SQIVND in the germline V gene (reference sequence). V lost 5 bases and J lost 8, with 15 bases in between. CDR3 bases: TGTGCCAGTAGTGAAGGACCGGGGTACGGCTACACCTTC. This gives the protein CASSEGPGYGYTF.

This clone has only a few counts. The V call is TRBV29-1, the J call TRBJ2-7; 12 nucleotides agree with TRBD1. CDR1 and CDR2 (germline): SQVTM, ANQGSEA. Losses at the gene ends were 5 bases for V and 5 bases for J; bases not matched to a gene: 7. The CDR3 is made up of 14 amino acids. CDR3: CSVRMGTGGHEQYF. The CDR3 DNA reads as TGCAGCGTTCGAATGGGGACAGGGGGCCACGAGCAGTACTTC.

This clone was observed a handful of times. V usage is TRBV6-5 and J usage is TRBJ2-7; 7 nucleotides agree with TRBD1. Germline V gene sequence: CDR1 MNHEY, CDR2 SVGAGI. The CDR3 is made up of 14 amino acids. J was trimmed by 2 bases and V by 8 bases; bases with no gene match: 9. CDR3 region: CASYRPGQTYEQYF. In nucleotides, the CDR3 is TGTGCCAGCTATCGCCCGGGACAGACCTACGAGCAGTACTTC.

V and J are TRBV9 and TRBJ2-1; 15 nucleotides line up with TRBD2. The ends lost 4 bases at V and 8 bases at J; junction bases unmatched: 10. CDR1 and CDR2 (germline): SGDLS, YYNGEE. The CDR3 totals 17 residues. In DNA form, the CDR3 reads TGTGCCAGCAGCACAGACCCGGGACTAGCGGGAGGCTATGAGCAGTTCTTC. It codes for CASSTDPGLAGGYEQFF. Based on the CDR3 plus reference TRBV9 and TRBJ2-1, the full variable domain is DSGVTQTPKHLITATGQRVTLRCSPRSGDLSVYWYQQSLDQGLQFLIQYYNGEERAKGNILERFSAQQFPDLHSELNLSSLELGDSALYFCASSTDPGLAGGYEQFFGPGTRLTVL.

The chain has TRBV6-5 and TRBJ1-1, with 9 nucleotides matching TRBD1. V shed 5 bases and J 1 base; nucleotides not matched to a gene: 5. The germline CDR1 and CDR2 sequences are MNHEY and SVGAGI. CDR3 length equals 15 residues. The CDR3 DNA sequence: TGTGCCAGCAGTAACCTGGACAGGGGGAACACTGAAGCTTTCTTT. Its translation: CASSNLDRGNTEAFF.

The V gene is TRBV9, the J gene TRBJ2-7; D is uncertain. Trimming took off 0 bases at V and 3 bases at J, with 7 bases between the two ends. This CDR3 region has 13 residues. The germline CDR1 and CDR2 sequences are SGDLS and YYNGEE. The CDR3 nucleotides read TGTGCCAGCAGCGTAGGGCCGATCTACGAGCAGTACTTC. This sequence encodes CASSVGPIYEQYF.

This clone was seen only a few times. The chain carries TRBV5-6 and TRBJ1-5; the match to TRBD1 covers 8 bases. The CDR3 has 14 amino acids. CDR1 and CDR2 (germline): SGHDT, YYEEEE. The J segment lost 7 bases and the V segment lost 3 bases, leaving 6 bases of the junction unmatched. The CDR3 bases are TGTGCCAGCAGCTCGGGACAGGTGGTCCAGCCCCAGCATTTT. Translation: CASSSGQVVQPQHF.

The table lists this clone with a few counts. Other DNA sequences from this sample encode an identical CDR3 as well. The DNA for the CDR3 is TGTGCCAGCAGCCCAGGACAGGGATTCAATGAGCAGTTCTTC. Amino acids: CASSPGQGFNEQFF. The J gene is TRBJ2-1, the V gene TRBV7-3, with 8 bases lining up with TRBD1. CDR1 and CDR2 from the germline V gene are SGHTA and FQGTGA. CDR3 size: 14 residues. Losses at the gene ends were 5 bases for V and 6 bases for J; bases not matched to a gene: 6.

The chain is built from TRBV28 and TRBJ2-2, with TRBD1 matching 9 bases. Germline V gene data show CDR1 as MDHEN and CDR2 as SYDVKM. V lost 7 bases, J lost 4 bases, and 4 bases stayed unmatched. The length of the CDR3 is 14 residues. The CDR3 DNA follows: TGTGCCAGCAACAGGGGGCAAATCACCGGGGAGCTGTTTTTT. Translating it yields CASNRGQITGELFF.